This T cell receptor beta chain was retrieved from a study of metastatic and nonmetastatic thyroid tumors. Across the study: Peripheral blood and tumor or nodule samples from malignant and benign thyroid patients were compared.

V gave up 3 bases and J gave up 4 bases, with 4 bases separating them. Germline assignment: CDR1 MNHEY and CDR2 SVGAGI. The length of the CDR3 is 11 residues. Every patient was untreated before thyroid surgery. In the original workflow: The distant-metastasis classifier for papillary thyroid cancer was built from CDR3 differences across clinicopathological groups. TCRdb ran MiXCR on the PCR reads. TCRdb, rather than the study authors, made the V and J calls. This table has about 13,000 clones, roughly a quarter appearing once. The clonotype originates from a male donor with papillary thyroid cancer or a benign thyroid nodule (not recorded which). Some clones in this sample may be carry-over from other donors' samples. Sample: blood. The rearrangement uses TRBV6-5 and TRBJ2-7; D remains ambiguous. The chain's CDR3 is CASSYLYEQYF. The CDR3 DNA is TGTGCCAGCAGTTATCTTTACGAGCAGTACTTC.